This entry features one T cell receptor (beta chain) sequence. It has no known antigen specificity. Nothing much larger sits one base from this clone, and base qualities are not available. The immunoSEQ Assay, a bias-controlled multiplex PCR, was used to amplify TCRbeta CDR3 regions from genomic DNA. The authors' analysis ran thus. Nucleated cell counts per sample were estimated from amplification of reference gene primers within the assay. Sequence reads were collapsed and filtered to measure the absolute abundance of every unique TCRbeta CDR3 rearrangement. For each sample, productive Simpson clonality was calculated by taking the square root of Simpson's diversity index across productive rearrangements. Drawn from immuneACCESS, this table holds only the in-frame rearrangements with V and J called that TCRdb kept. Clones are partly lost; checked studies trace under half to an unresolved V gene and leave the rest unexplained. D and trimming were read from the DNA, whereas the V and J calls and clone size are those reported in that table. The table for this sample lists about 89,000 clones; approximately 86% of them were counted only once. The ten biggest clones cover 0.95% to 1.5% of the sample.

V is cut by 5 bases and J by 8 bases, and the space between the germline ends is 15 bases. From the cysteine through the phenylalanine, the CDR3 covers 13 amino acids. The read is trimmed to its CDR3 DNA, 39 bases read in frame from base 1. The germline V gene (reference sequence) specifies LNHDA as CDR1 and SQIVND as CDR2. The data were taken from a study of blood T cell repertoires in COVID-19 (dated by TCRdb to the early 2020s). Regarding the research as a whole: Samples from collaborators originated in the United States, Italy and Spain and spanned both the acute and convalescent phases of COVID-19. The material from the prospective study consisted of cDNA or gDNA derived from T cells, B-cell-depleted T cells, or PBMCs. The dataset comprised deeply sampled blood TCRbeta repertoires from subjects exposed to, actively infected with, or recovered from COVID-19. The repertoires were released in a freely available public database intended as a resource for research on the immune response to SARS-CoV-2. The samples were drawn from the first 160 participants of the ongoing ImmuneRACE study and from 950 to 1,500 subjects provided by 6 global collaborators. The sample metadata nearly always contained a de-identified subject ID, COVID-19 status, age in years and sex. Where HLA class I and class II types were available, the types were taken from metadata supplied by the sample provider, not from assay-based typing.

What the authors observed across the whole study: Clinical and demographic metadata were provided uncurated, with the amount varying by source and participant.

The collaborating institutions used their own protocols to collect whole blood in K2EDTA tubes. For TCRbeta analysis, collaborators shipped samples in one of three forms: frozen whole blood, isolated PBMCs, or DNA extracted from either of those sample types. The TCR sequence derives from a man older than 75 with active or convalescent COVID-19. The V and J genes are TRBV19 and TRBJ1-2; the D gene identity is not certain. Source material: peripheral blood. The CDR3 region: CASSPPGARGYTF. DNA sequence: TGTGCCAGTAGTCCCCCGGGAGCTCGGGGCTACACCTTC.